The 15 T cell receptor beta chains below come from one sample, sequenced in a study of breast tumors, draining lymph nodes, adjacent tissues. The lymph nodes were axillary draining lymph nodes from breast cancer patients. TCRdb reanalysed the multiplex PCR reads using MiXCR and keeps one entry per CDR3 protein. The sample holds 180,000 or so distinct CDR3 sequences, about 34% seen once. Sequencing input: axillary lymph node tissue. These receptors originate from a female donor with breast cancer. Some clones in this sample may be carry-over from other donors' samples.

This clonotype was seen ten or more times. In DNA form, the CDR3 reads TGTGCCAGCACCCAGTACCTGTACGAGCAGTACTTC. Its protein is CASTQYLYEQYF. The chain carries TRBV28 and TRBJ2-7; D unresolved. The CDR3 is made up of 12 amino acids. Germline CDR1 reads MDHEN; CDR2 reads SYDVKM. With 7 bases removed from V and 4 bases from J, the gap between germline ends came to 11 bases.

This clonotype was seen more than once but under ten times. A much larger clone differs from this one at a single base, so this may be a read error. No conserved phenylalanine or tryptophan ends this CDR3, so it is likely a read error. This chain links TRBV19 with TRBJ2-1, with D possibly being TRBD1 (6 bases). Between the trimmed V and J ends, which lost 4 bases and 0 bases, there was a span of 13 bases. Germline CDR1 and CDR2: LNHDA and SQIVND (reference sequence). This CDR3 is built from 16 residues. The CDR3 coding sequence is TGTGCCAGTAGTAAGGGGACAACCGTCTCCTACAATGAGCAGTTCTCC. This encodes CASSKGTTVSYNEQFS.

This clonotype occurred many times. The chain employs TRBV9 and TRBJ2-3, with D possibly called TRBD1 or TRBD2 (5 bases each). V shed 4 bases and J shed 6 bases, with 15 bases lying between them. Germline assignment: CDR1 SGDLS and CDR2 YYNGEE. The CDR3 is 14 amino acids. The CDR3 loop is CASSPAGTADTQYF. CDR3 nucleotide sequence: TGTGCCAGCAGCCCAGCCGGGACCGCGGATACGCAGTATTTT.

This clonotype appeared a single time. V gene TRBV11-2 combines with J gene TRBJ1-2; 12 positions agree with TRBD1. V shed 1 base and J 4 bases; nucleotides not matched to a gene: 1. Looked up from germline, CDR1 is SGHAT and CDR2 is FQNNGV. The CDR3 is 15 amino acids. CDR3 sequence reads: CASSLVGQGAYGYTF. The CDR3 DNA is TGTGCCAGCAGCTTAGTGGGACAGGGGGCCTATGGCTACACCTTC.

With regard to this clonotype: This CDR3 fails to terminate in the conserved phenylalanine or tryptophan, so it likely reflects a read error. This rearrangement joins TRBV12-3 or TRBV12-4 to TRBJ1-4; D remains unclear. This CDR3 has 14 residues. CDR3 sequence: CASSARSQNEKLFV. The CDR3 DNA follows: TGTGCCAGCAGCGCGAGAAGCCAAAATGAAAAGCTGTTTGTT.

This clonotype was detected many times. An end of the junction does not agree with germline; a read error may underlie this. The chain recombines TRBV6-5 with TRBJ1-2; D remains ambiguous. The CDR3 consists of 13 residues. CDR1 is MNHEY, CDR2 SVGAGI, per germline. The chain's CDR3 is CASSHSSAGGYTF. In DNA form, the CDR3 reads TGTGCCAGCAGTCACTCCTCTGCTGGTGGCTACACCTTC.

On this clonotype itself: A much larger clone lies a single base off, so this may be a read error. This rearrangement joins TRBV6-6 to TRBJ2-1; TRBD1 might be the D (6 bases). CDR1 MNHNY and CDR2 SVGAGI come from the germline V gene (reference sequence). The CDR3 spans 12 residues. V shed 11 bases and J shed 6 bases, with 14 bases lying between them. CDR3 in amino acids: CASGPGVNEQFF. In DNA form, the CDR3 reads TGTGCCTCCGGGCCAGGGGTCAATGAGCAGTTCTTC.

The sample holds many counts of this clonotype. The gene calls are TRBV27 and TRBJ2-7; D may match TRBD1 or TRBD2 (5 bases each). The V end lost 6 bases, the J end lost 3 bases, and 15 bases lay between the germline ends. CDR3 size: 14 residues. Germline loops: CDR1 MNHEY, CDR2 SMNVEV (reference sequence). The CDR3 DNA follows: TGTGCCAGCAGCTCCCGGGGACGGTTCTACGAGCAGTACTTC. Protein product: CASSSRGRFYEQYF.

The CDR3 sequence: CSARRGRDYEHF. The CDR3, as DNA: TGCAGTGCTAGGCGTGGCAGAGACTACGAGCATTTT. The genes are TRBV20-1 and TRBJ1-5; D gene ambiguous. The V end lost 3 bases, the J end lost 14 bases, and 17 bases lay between the germline ends. The CDR3 length is 12 residues. Germline lookup yields CDR1 DFQATT and CDR2 SNEGSKA (reference sequence).

This clonotype was seen more than once but under ten times. This may be a read error: a much more frequent sequence differs by one nucleotide. The chain links TRBV11-1 to TRBJ2-3; TRBD1 aligns across 7 bases. Losses at the gene ends were 5 bases for V and 4 bases for J; bases not matched to a gene: 12. The CDR3 sequence is 16 residues long. Germline V gene sequence: CDR1 SGHAT, CDR2 FQDESV (reference sequence). The CDR3 here is CASSQQGQAVSDTQYF. DNA for the CDR3: TGTGCCAGCAGCCAGCAAGGACAGGCGGTTTCAGATACGCAGTATTTT.

V gene TRBV29-1 combines with J gene TRBJ2-7; 7 bases are shared with TRBD2. The J segment lost 6 bases and the V segment lost 8 bases, leaving 10 bases of the junction unmatched. The CDR3 has 12 residues. The V gene's germline CDR1 is SQVTM and CDR2 ANQGSEA. CDR3 loop: CSQDGRIGEQYF. CDR3 nucleotide sequence: TGCAGCCAAGACGGGAGGATCGGCGAGCAGTACTTC.

This clonotype has ten or more counts. The chain links TRBV29-1 to TRBJ2-3; D perhaps matches TRBD2 (6 bases). The V gene's germline CDR1 is SQVTM and CDR2 ANQGSEA. V was shortened by 6 bases and J by 6 bases, with 16 bases between the two germline ends. The CDR3 is 13 residues long. CDR3 sequence: CSVEGHGPDTQYF. The CDR3 bases are TGCAGCGTGGAGGGTCATGGTCCGGATACGCAGTATTTT.

This clonotype came up many times. The V gene is TRBV5-1, the J gene TRBJ1-4; 8 positions agree with TRBD1. Germline values: CDR1 SGHRS, CDR2 YFSETQ. V dropped 2 bases and J dropped 7; count of bases not matched to a gene: 7. The length of the CDR3 is 15 residues. CDR3 nucleotide sequence: TGCGCCAGCAGCTTTCAGGGGGCGTTGGGTGAAAAACTGTTTTTT. This gives the protein CASSFQGALGEKLFF.

There are many counts of this clonotype. At one end, the junction sequence differs from germline, possibly due to a read error. In DNA, the CDR3 is TGTGCCAGCAGCCTAGGGGGACAGGCGTATCTCAAGCAGCACTTC. Its translation: CASSLGGQAYLKQHF. The V call is TRBV7-9, the J call TRBJ2-7; 8 positions match TRBD1. The CDR3 is made up of 15 amino acids. Germline CDR1 SEHNR, CDR2 FQNEAQ (reference sequence).

To note about this clonotype: An end of the junction differs from the germline gene, which may be a read error. The chain links TRBV7-3 to TRBJ2-3; TRBD2 matches 9 bases. In germline, CDR1 is SGHTA, CDR2 FQGTGA. CDR3 length: 17 amino acids. In DNA form, the CDR3 reads TGTGCCAGCAGCTTAACCTGGCGCGGGAGGGACACAGATCCGCAGTATTTC. This translates into CASSLTWRGRDTDPQYF. Full variable domain (remainder filled in from reference TRBV7-3 and TRBJ2-3): GAGVSQTPSNKVTEKGKYVELRCDPISGHTALYWYRQSLGQGPEFLIYFQGTGAADDSGLPNDRFFAVRPEGSVSTLKIQRTERGDSAVYLCASSLTWRGRDTDPQYFGPGTRLTVL.